This T cell receptor beta chain was sequenced in a study of T cell repertoires in cytomegalovirus infection. TCRdb processed the reads anew with MiXCR; each CDR3 protein has one entry. The data hold some 270,000 distinct CDR3 sequences, with approximately 15% observed a single time. This clonotype was seen repeatedly, ten times or more. Looked up from germline, CDR1 is SEHNR and CDR2 is FQNEAQ (reference sequence). V was trimmed by 2 bases and J by 8 bases, leaving 13 bases between them. The CDR3 is 14 residues long. The rearrangement uses TRBV7-9 and TRBJ2-1; tentative D call: TRBD1 (6 bases). This TCR derives from a human donor in good health (CMV status not recorded). Some clones in this sample may be carry-over from other donors' samples. The specimen was CD8+ T cells from PBMCs. Here the CDR3 reads CASSLTDSLDEQFF. CDR3 coding DNA: TGTGCCAGCAGCTTAACGGACAGCCTGGATGAGCAGTTCTTC.